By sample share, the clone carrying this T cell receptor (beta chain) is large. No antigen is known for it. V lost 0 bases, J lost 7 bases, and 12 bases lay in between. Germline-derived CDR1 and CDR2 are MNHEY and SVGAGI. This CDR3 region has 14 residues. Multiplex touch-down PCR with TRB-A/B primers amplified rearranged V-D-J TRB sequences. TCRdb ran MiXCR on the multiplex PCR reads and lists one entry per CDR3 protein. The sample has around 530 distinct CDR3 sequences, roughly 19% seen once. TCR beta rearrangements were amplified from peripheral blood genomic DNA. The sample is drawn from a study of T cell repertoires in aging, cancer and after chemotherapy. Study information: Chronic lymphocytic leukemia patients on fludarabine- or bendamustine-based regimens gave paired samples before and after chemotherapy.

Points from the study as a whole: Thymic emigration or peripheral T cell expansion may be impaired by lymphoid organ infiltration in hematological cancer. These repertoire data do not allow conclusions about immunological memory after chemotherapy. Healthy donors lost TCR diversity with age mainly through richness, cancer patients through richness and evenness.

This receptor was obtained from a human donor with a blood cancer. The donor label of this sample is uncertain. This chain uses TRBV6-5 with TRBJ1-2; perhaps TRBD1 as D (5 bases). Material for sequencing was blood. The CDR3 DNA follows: TGTGCCAGCAGTTACTCGAGGCAGGGTTCTGGCTACACCTTC. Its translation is CASSYSRQGSGYTF.